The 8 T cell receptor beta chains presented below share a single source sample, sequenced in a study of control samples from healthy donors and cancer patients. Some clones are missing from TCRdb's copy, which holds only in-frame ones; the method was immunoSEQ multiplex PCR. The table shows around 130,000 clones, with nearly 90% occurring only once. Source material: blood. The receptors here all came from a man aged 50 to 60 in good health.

The DNA for the CDR3 is TGCAGCGCCATGATGGGATTCTCCTACGAGCAGTACTTC. It codes for CSAMMGFSYEQYF. The chain employs TRBV29-1 and TRBJ2-7; D is undetermined. There are 13 residues in the CDR3. V shed 7 bases and J shed 0 bases, with 13 bases lying between them. Germline V gene lookup returns CDR1 SQVTM and CDR2 ANQGSEA.

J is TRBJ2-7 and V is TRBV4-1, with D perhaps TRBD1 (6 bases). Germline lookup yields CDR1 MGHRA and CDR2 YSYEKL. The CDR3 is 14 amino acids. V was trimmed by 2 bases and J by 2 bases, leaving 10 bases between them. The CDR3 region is CASSQQGLAYEQYF. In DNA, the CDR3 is TGCGCCAGCAGCCAACAGGGGTTAGCCTACGAGCAGTACTTC.

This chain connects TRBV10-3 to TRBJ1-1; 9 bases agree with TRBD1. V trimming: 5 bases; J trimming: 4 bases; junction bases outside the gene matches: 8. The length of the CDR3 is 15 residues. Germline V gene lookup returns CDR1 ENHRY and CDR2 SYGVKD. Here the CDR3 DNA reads TGTGCCATCAGTAGAGGGACAGGGTGGGGCACTGAAGCTTTCTTT. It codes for CAISRGTGWGTEAFF.

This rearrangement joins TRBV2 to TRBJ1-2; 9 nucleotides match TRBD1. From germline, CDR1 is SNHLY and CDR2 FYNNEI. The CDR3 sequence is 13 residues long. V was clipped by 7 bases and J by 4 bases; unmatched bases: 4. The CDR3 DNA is TGTGCCAGCATCCCGACAGGGGGCTATGGCTACACCTTC. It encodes CASIPTGGYGYTF.

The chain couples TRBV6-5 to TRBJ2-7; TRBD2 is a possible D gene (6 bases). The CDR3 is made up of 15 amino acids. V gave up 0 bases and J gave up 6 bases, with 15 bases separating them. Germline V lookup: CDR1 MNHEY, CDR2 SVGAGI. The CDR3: CASSYSMRTKTEQYF. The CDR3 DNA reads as TGTGCCAGCAGTTACTCAATGAGGACTAAGACCGAGCAGTACTTC.

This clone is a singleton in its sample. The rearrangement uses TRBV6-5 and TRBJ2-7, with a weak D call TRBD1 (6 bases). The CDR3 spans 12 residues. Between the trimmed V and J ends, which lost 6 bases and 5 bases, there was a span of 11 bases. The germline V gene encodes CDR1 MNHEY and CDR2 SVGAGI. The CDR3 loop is CASRLRQDEQYF. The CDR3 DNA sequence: TGTGCCAGCAGACTAAGACAGGACGAGCAGTACTTC.

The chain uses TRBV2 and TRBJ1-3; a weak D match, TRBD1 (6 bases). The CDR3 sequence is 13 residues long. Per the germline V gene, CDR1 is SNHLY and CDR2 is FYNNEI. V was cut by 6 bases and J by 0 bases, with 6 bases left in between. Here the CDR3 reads CASSRGSGNTIYF. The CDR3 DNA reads TGTGCCAGCAGCAGGGGCTCTGGAAACACCATATATTTT.

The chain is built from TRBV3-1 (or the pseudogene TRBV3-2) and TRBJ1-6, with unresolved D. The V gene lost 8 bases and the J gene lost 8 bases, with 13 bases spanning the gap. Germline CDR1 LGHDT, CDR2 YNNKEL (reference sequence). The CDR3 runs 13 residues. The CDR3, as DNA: TGTGCCAGCCGGAACACACGGGATTCACCCCTCCACTTT. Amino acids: CASRNTRDSPLHF.